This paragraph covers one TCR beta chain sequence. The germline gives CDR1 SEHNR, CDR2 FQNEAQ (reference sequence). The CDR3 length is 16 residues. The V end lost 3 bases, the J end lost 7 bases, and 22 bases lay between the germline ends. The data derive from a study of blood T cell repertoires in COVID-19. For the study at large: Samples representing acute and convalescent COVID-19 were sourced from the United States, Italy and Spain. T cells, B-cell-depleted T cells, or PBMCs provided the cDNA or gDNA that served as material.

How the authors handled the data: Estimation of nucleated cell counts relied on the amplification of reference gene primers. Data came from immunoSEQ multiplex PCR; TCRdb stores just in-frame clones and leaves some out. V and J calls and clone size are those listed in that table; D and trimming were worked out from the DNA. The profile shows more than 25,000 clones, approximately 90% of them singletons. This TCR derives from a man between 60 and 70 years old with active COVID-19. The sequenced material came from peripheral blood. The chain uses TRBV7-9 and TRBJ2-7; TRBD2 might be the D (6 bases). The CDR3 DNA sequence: TGTGCCAGCAGCTTTGTCCCGGGACTCACATCGCCTGAGCAGTACTTC. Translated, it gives CASSFVPGLTSPEQYF.